Each of the 4 T cell receptor beta chains below was sequenced from the same sample in a study of cytomegalovirus exposure and HLA in healthy donors. It was with 60 Vbeta and 13 Jbeta primers that the PCR ran. Clones were read by immunoSEQ multiplex PCR, and TCRdb kept only the in-frame ones, dropping some. This sample carries 77,000 or so clones, with around 4.4% going to the ten biggest clones. The specimen sequenced was PBMCs. The source of these receptors is a man younger than 40 in good health and CMV-seronegative.

The V and J genes are TRBV4-1 and TRBJ2-1; 7 nucleotides line up with TRBD1. Germline V CDR1 and CDR2: MGHRA, YSYEKL. The CDR3 sequence is 18 residues long. J gave up 7 bases and V 0 bases, and 15 bases lay outside the gene matches. The chain's CDR3 is CASSQDEARAGGNNEQFF. The CDR3 region has the DNA TGCGCCAGCAGCCAAGATGAGGCGCGGGCAGGGGGTAATAATGAGCAGTTCTTC.

The genes are TRBV4-2 and TRBJ2-2; TRBD1 matches 10 bases. The V segment lost 0 bases and the J segment 9 bases; nucleotides outside the gene matches: 13. The germline V gene has CDR1 LGHNA and CDR2 YNFKEQ. This CDR3 has 18 residues. The CDR3 spells CASSQEMGTGARSRELFF. In nucleotides, the CDR3 is TGTGCCAGCAGCCAAGAGATGGGGACAGGGGCGCGGTCCAGGGAGCTGTTTTTT.

The rearrangement links TRBV7-9 to TRBJ2-2; TRBD1 is a possible D gene (5 bases). Germline lookup yields CDR1 SEHNR and CDR2 FQNEAQ (reference sequence). V was trimmed by 2 bases and J by 4 bases, leaving 11 bases between them. The CDR3 has 15 residues. CDR3 sequence reads: CASSLSQARTGELFF. CDR3 nucleotide sequence: TGTGCCAGCAGCTTATCACAGGCCCGCACCGGGGAGCTGTTTTTT.

The rearrangement links TRBV4-1 to TRBJ2-1; 15 bases line up with TRBD2. J lost 6 bases, V lost 4 bases, and 7 bases had no gene match. The CDR3 runs to 17 residues. Germline V gene sequence: CDR1 MGHRA, CDR2 YSYEKL. CDR3 bases: TGCGCCAGCAGCCCCGGACTAGCGGGGGGGCCGAGCAATGAGCAGTTCTTC. This translates into CASSPGLAGGPSNEQFF.